The 3 T cell receptor beta chains below were found in one sample sequenced in a study of T cell responses to AZD1222 COVID-19 vaccine. Profiled with immunoSEQ multiplex PCR; TCRdb holds only in-frame clones, not every one. The sample contains about 270,000 clones, 90% to 95% of which appear only once. Sequencing used peripheral blood, obtained 28 days after the second AZD1222 dose. These receptors all stem from an adult who received the AZD1222 COVID-19 vaccine.

The V and J genes are TRBV5-1 and TRBJ2-5, with 7 bases matching TRBD2. Germline V gives CDR1 SGHRS, CDR2 YFSETQ. The CDR3 covers 13 residues. Trimming removed 4 bases from V and 4 bases from J; junction bases left unmatched: 4. CDR3: CASSRPGGETQYF. In DNA, the CDR3 is TGCGCCAGCAGCAGACCGGGAGGAGAGACCCAGTACTTC.

V usage is TRBV28 and J usage is TRBJ2-2; D not resolved. CDR3 length: 13 residues. V lost 7 bases and J lost 6, with 12 bases in between. The germline gives CDR1 MDHEN, CDR2 SYDVKM. CDR3 DNA: TGTGCCAGCACCCATACAGCCCCCGGGGAGCTGTTTTTT. This sequence encodes CASTHTAPGELFF.

The chain recombines TRBV28 with TRBJ2-5; D remains unclear. The germline V gene encodes CDR1 MDHEN and CDR2 SYDVKM. Trimming took off 2 bases at V and 3 bases at J, with 7 bases between the two ends. This CDR3 has 13 amino acids. CDR3: CASSLAEEETQYF. CDR3 nucleotide sequence: TGTGCCAGCAGTTTAGCCGAGGAAGAGACCCAGTACTTC.